These 21 T cell receptor beta chains share one sample of origin, sequenced in a study of T cell repertoires in cytomegalovirus infection. TCRdb reanalysed the reads using MiXCR and keeps one entry per CDR3 protein. Here the sample spans over 200,000 distinct CDR3 sequences, roughly 13% being singletons. Sequencing was done on a sample of PBMCs. Receptors were obtained from a human donor in good health (CMV status not recorded). Some clones in this sample may be carry-over from other donors' samples.

This clonotype occurred many times. The chain recombines TRBV12-3 or TRBV12-4 with TRBJ2-5, with 10 bases matching TRBD1. With V trimmed by 7 bases and J by 5 bases, 13 bases remained unmatched. This CDR3 has 16 residues. CDR3 nucleotide sequence: TGTGCCAGCAACCCGTACCGGGACAGGGGTATGGAGACCCAGTACTTC. Residues: CASNPYRDRGMETQYF.

This clonotype came up many times. This chain links TRBV7-2 with TRBJ2-1, with 8 nucleotides matching TRBD2. V lost 3 bases and J lost 9; bases outside the gene matches: 7. Per the germline V gene, CDR1 is SGHTA and CDR2 is FQGNSA. CDR3 size: 14 residues. The CDR3, as DNA: TGTGCCAGCAGCTTCGTCGGGAGGGTAGGTGAGCAGTTCTTC. Protein: CASSFVGRVGEQFF.

The J gene is TRBJ2-7, the V gene TRBV6-4, with D hard to call. Germline loops: CDR1 MRHNA, CDR2 SNTAGT. With 7 bases removed from V and 2 bases from J, the gap between germline ends came to 15 bases. The CDR3 runs 14 residues. The CDR3 DNA follows: TGTGCCAGCACCCGTCCCAACTTAACCTACGAGCAGTACTTC. It codes for CASTRPNLTYEQYF.

This clonotype was found many times. The chain employs TRBV12-3 or TRBV12-4 and TRBJ1-5, with a weak D call TRBD1 (6 bases). The CDR3 consists of 13 residues. Trimming removed 6 bases from V and 3 bases from J, with 9 bases in between. In DNA, the CDR3 is TGTGCCAGCAGGGGGGCTACCAATCAGCCCCAGCATTTT. Protein sequence: CASRGATNQPQHF.

This clonotype was seen many times. This chain uses TRBV7-2 with TRBJ1-1; D is ambiguous. The V end lost 1 base, the J end lost 1 base, and 16 bases lay between the germline ends. The CDR3 totals 17 residues. Per germline, CDR1 SGHTA and CDR2 FQGNSA. The CDR3 sequence: CASSLDPGVYSNTEAFF. In DNA, the CDR3 is TGTGCCAGCAGCTTAGACCCTGGTGTCTATTCGAACACTGAAGCTTTCTTT.

The V call is TRBV25-1, the J call TRBJ2-5, with D unclear. CDR3 size: 10 residues. The V end lost 7 bases, the J end lost 2 bases, and 2 bases lay between the germline ends. Looked up from germline, CDR1 is MGHDK and CDR2 is SYGVNS. In DNA, the CDR3 is TGTGCCAGCAAACAAGAGACCCAGTACTTC. Amino acids: CASKQETQYF.

This clonotype has a count of ten or more. The chain couples TRBV7-6 to TRBJ2-3; 7 bases are shared with TRBD2. In germline, CDR1 is SGHVS, CDR2 FNYEAQ. The CDR3 consists of 15 residues. V shed 7 bases, J shed 3 bases, and the junction held 10 bases outside the gene matches. In DNA, the CDR3 is TGTGCCAGCACTTTAGGGGAGGGGCGAACAGATACGCAGTATTTT. Amino acids: CASTLGEGRTDTQYF.

This clonotype was seen a handful of times. This chain connects TRBV29-1 to TRBJ1-1; D gene uncertain. The germline V and J ends were trimmed by 4 bases and 7 bases, with 4 bases remaining between them. CDR3 length: 9 amino acids. CDR1 and CDR2 (germline): SQVTM, ANQGSEA. The CDR3 region is CSVGREAFF. Written as DNA, the CDR3 is TGCAGCGTTGGACGTGAAGCTTTCTTT.

In this sample, this clonotype turned up a few times. This sequence joins TRBV29-1 and TRBJ2-5, with D hard to call. The CDR3 totals 10 residues. Germline values: CDR1 SQVTM, CDR2 ANQGSEA. V shed 4 bases and J shed 13 bases, with 13 bases lying between them. For the CDR3, the DNA is TGCAGCGTTGGAGTCGGTCCAGGGTACTTC. Its protein product is CSVGVGPGYF.

The V gene is TRBV10-3, the J gene TRBJ2-3; D unresolved. Between the trimmed V and J ends, which lost 5 bases and 6 bases, there was a span of 12 bases. The CDR3 runs to 13 residues. The germline gives CDR1 ENHRY, CDR2 SYGVKD. CDR3 loop: CAISNILPDTQYF. The DNA of the CDR3 is TGTGCCATCAGTAATATTCTCCCGGATACGCAGTATTTT.

This clonotype has at least ten counts. The genes are TRBV7-2 and TRBJ2-3, with D perhaps TRBD2 (6 bases). Deletions cut 6 bases from V and 2 bases from J, with 15 bases between. From germline, CDR1 is SGHTA and CDR2 FQGNSA. The CDR3 is 15 amino acids. The CDR3 bases are TGTGCCAGCAGTTCCGGGACTTTCGTCACAGATACGCAGTATTTT. As protein: CASSSGTFVTDTQYF.

This clonotype was seen many times. V is TRBV12-3 or TRBV12-4 and J is TRBJ2-1, with TRBD2 identical over 10 bases. Unmatched junction bases numbered 14, after V lost 7 bases and J lost 5 bases. The CDR3 runs 17 residues. In DNA, the CDR3 is TGTGCCAGCAATGAGCGGGAGGGCCCCGTAGGGAACAATGAGCAGTTCTTC. The encoded protein is CASNEREGPVGNNEQFF.

The CDR3 DNA sequence: TGTGCCAGCAGTGAAGCAGGGGGCGTGTATGGCTACACCTTC. Amino acids: CASSEAGGVYGYTF. The chain carries TRBV6-1 and TRBJ1-2; 7 bases map to TRBD1. Germline lookup yields CDR1 MNHNS and CDR2 SASEGT. The CDR3 has 14 amino acids. Trimming removed 0 bases from V and 5 bases from J; junction bases left unmatched: 3.

This clonotype was seen repeatedly, ten times or more. The chain uses TRBV6-2 or TRBV6-3 and TRBJ2-7; perhaps TRBD2 as D (5 bases). Germline V CDR1 and CDR2: MNHEY, SVGEGT. The CDR3 covers 15 residues. The germline V and J ends were trimmed by 0 bases and 0 bases, with 9 bases remaining between them. CDR3 DNA sequence: TGTGCCAGCAGTTACTCGGCGGGTGACTCCTACGAGCAGTACTTC. Translating it yields CASSYSAGDSYEQYF.

This clonotype was counted between two and nine times. The J gene is TRBJ1-4, the V gene TRBV28, with D maybe TRBD1 (6 bases). Germline assignment: CDR1 MDHEN and CDR2 SYDVKM. This CDR3 contains 16 residues. Trimming left V 4 bases short and J 3 bases short, with 15 bases between. Here the CDR3 reads CASSSPRQVANEKLFF. The CDR3 coding sequence is TGTGCCAGCAGTTCGCCTCGACAGGTGGCTAATGAAAAACTGTTTTTT. The full variable domain, with the rest looked up from reference TRBV28 and TRBJ1-4, is DVKVTQSSRYLVKRTGEKVFLECVQDMDHENMFWYRQDPGLGLRLIYFSYDVKMKEKGDIPEGYSVSREKKERFSLILESASTNQTSMYLCASSSPRQVANEKLFFGSGTQLSVL.

The chain couples TRBV5-5 to TRBJ2-5; 7 positions agree with TRBD1. V shed 0 bases and J 5 bases; nucleotides not matched to a gene: 10. Germline lookup yields CDR1 SGHKS and CDR2 YYEKEE (reference sequence). This CDR3 is built from 16 residues. CDR3 region: CASSLGDSLRGETQYF. As DNA, the CDR3 is TGTGCCAGCAGCTTGGGGGACAGCCTGCGAGGCGAGACCCAGTACTTC.

This clonotype appeared many times. The chain carries TRBV10-3 and TRBJ1-1; D gene ambiguous. The germline V gene encodes CDR1 ENHRY and CDR2 SYGVKD. CDR3 length equals 13 residues. Between the trimmed V and J ends, which lost 3 bases and 2 bases, there was a span of 7 bases. The CDR3 region is CAISDSENTEAFF. For the CDR3, the DNA is TGTGCCATCAGTGACTCAGAAAACACTGAAGCTTTCTTT.

This clonotype occurred many times. The rearrangement joins TRBV12-3 or TRBV12-4 to TRBJ2-7; 7 bases are shared with TRBD2. The CDR3 has 15 residues. Unmatched junction bases numbered 5, after V lost 0 bases and J lost 3 bases. In DNA, the CDR3 is TGTGCCAGCAGTTTAGCGGGAGGGCCTGGCTACGAGCAGTACTTC. This codes for CASSLAGGPGYEQYF.

This clonotype was picked up many times. The J gene is TRBJ1-1, the V gene TRBV7-6, with 10 bases identical to TRBD1. Germline V gene lookup returns CDR1 SGHVS and CDR2 FNYEAQ. Trimming took 3 bases from V and 3 from J; bases not matched to a gene: 1. The CDR3 length is 14 residues. The CDR3 DNA is TGTGCCAGCAGCTTGGACAGGGGGGACACTGAAGCTTTCTTT. It codes for CASSLDRGDTEAFF.

V is TRBV7-6 and J is TRBJ2-2; no definite D call. With 5 bases removed from V and 3 bases from J, the gap between germline ends came to 13 bases. This CDR3 is 15 amino acids long. Germline V gene data show CDR1 as SGHVS and CDR2 as FNYEAQ. CDR3 nucleotide sequence: TGTGCCAGCAGCCCCGGCCCGTACTACACCGGGGAGCTGTTTTTT. It translates to CASSPGPYYTGELFF. The full variable domain, rest sourced from reference TRBV7-6 and TRBJ2-2, is GAGVSQSPRYKVTKRGQDVALRCDPISGHVSLYWYRQALGQGPEFLTYFNYEAQQDKSGLPNDRFSAERPEGSISTLTIQRTEQRDSAMYRCASSPGPYYTGELFFGEGSRLTVL.

This clonotype has ten or more counts. The chain recombines TRBV24-1 with TRBJ2-2; D unresolved. Deletions cut 4 bases from V and 0 bases from J, with 11 bases between. The CDR3 contains 16 residues. The germline V gene encodes CDR1 KGHDR and CDR2 SFDVKD. The CDR3 DNA reads as TGTGCCACCAGTGAGACGAGAACCGCGAACACCGGGGAGCTGTTTTTT. Protein: CATSETRTANTGELFF.